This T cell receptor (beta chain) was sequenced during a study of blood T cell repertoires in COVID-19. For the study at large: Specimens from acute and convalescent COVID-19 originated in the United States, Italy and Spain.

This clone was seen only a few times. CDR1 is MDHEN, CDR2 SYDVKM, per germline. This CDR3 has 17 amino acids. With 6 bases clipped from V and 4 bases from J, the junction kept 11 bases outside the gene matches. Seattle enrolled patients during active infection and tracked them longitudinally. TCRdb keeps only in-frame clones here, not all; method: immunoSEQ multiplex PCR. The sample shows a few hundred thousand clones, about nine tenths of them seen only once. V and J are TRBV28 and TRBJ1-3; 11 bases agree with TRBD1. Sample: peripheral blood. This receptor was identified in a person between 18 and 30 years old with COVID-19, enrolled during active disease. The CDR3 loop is CASRGTGGPLTGNTIYF. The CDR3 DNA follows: TGTGCCAGCAGGGGGACAGGGGGGCCTCTGACAGGAAACACCATATATTTT.